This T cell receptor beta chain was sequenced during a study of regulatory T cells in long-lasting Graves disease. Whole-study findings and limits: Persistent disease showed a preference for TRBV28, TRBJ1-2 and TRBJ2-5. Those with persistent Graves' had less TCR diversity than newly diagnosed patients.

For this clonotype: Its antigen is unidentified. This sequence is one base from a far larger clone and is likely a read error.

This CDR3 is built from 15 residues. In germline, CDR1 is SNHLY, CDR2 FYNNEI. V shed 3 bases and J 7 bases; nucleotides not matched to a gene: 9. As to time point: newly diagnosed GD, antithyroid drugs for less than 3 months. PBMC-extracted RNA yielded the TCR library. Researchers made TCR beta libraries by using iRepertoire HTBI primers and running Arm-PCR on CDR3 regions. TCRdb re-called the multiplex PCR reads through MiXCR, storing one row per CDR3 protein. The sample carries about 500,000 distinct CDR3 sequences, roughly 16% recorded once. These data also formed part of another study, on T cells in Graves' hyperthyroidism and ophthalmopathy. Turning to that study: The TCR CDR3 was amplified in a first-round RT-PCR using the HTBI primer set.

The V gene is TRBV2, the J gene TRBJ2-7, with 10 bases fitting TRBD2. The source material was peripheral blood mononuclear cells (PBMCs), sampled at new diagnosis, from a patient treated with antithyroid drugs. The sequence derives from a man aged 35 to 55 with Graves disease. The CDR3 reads CASSETSGPNNEQYF. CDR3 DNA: TGTGCCAGCAGTGAGACTAGCGGGCCCAACAATGAGCAGTACTTC.